Given below is one TCR beta chain in context. Its specific antigen is unknown. Per-nucleotide qualities are absent, and no much larger clonotype sits a single base away. For TCR Vbeta sequencing, memory CD4+ T cells were sorted ex vivo from the peripheral blood of narcolepsy patients and healthy controls. Receptor libraries were prepared by the immunoSEQ multiplex PCR assay. What TCRdb holds here is the immuneACCESS table cut down to in-frame rearrangements. Part of the clones is not present; checked against another copy, under half of the missing clones reflect an unresolved V gene, and the others are unexplained. Present in this sample are roughly 30,000 clones, 81% of which were seen just once. The biggest ten clones account for about 2.3% of the sample. The data derive from a study of T cells in narcolepsy (dated 2018 in TCRdb). Context from the whole study: Patients with narcolepsy type 1 or type 2 (NT1, NT2) and healthy control donors were enrolled in the study. The study sought autoreactive T cells targeting hypocretin neuron self-antigens (hypocretin, TRIB2) in narcolepsy patients, using TCR Vbeta sequencing to track clonotypes in blood and CSF.

Broad study findings and their caveats: Plots that compared CSF and blood CD4+ T cell clonotypes from the same patient highlighted HCRT-specific and TRIB2-specific autoreactive clonotypes. According to the report, autoreactive clonotypes were detected serially in the blood of the same patients and of different patients, but not in healthy controls. Patients and controls had similar numbers of sequenced blood memory CD4+ clonotypes, with averages of approximately 40,000 in patients and 33,354 in controls. Certain blood memory CD4+ repertoires from patients and controls had no sequences that matched autoreactive T cell clones.

The junction shows trimming of 5 bases on V and 9 bases on J, and the gene matches do not reach 5 bases of it. The CDR3 holds 13 amino acids from the cysteine to the phenylalanine. Solely the CDR3 DNA is kept, with 39 bases framed from the first base. Per the germline V gene (reference sequence), SEHNR is the CDR1 and FQNEAQ is the CDR2. The sequence is built from TRBV7-9 and TRBJ1-3, and 9 junctional nucleotides match TRBD1. The sequence was collected from a human donor in good health. Sequencing input: memory (CD45RA-) CD4+ T cells from blood. The cell subset or site label of this sample denotes: memory T cells sorted ex vivo from peripheral blood. The DNA sequence is TGTGCCAGCAGCACCACAGGGGGCGGCACCATATATTTT. This translates into CASSTTGGGTIYF.